The source of this T cell receptor beta chain is a study of human T cells and chemical hapten exposure. Study context: Cases of alopecia areata, totalis or universalis occurred in a predominantly female patient group. Study results and caveats: Among expanded TCRs, significantly more large CDR3 similarity clusters formed than among controls. Having alopecia, the donors may differ immunologically from healthy people.

Time point reported: patch test 2, 6 weeks after DPC sensitization. Regarding treatment: therapeutic diphenylcyclopropenone sensitization with weekly scalp DPC. TCRdb analysed the RACE reads with MiXCR anew, one entry per CDR3 protein. The sample carries about 380,000 distinct CDR3 sequences, about 6% recorded once. The germline V gene encodes CDR1 ENHRY and CDR2 SYGVKD. Trimming removed 2 bases from V and 6 bases from J, with 3 bases in between. CDR3 length: 11 residues. This clonotype was seen ten or more times. As yet, its antigen is unknown. The receptor was derived from a woman between 18 and 29 years old with alopecia areata. Some clones in this sample may be carry-over from other donors' samples. Sequences were derived from whole blood, sampled in connection with sensitization to the hapten diphenylcyclopropenone (DPC). This chain joins TRBV10-3 and TRBJ2-3; D uncertain. The CDR3 DNA sequence: TGTGCCATCAGTGAGGGGGATACGCAGTATTTT. Protein product: CAISEGDTQYF.